Each of the 30 T cell receptor beta chains below was sequenced from the same sample in a study of blood T cell repertoires in COVID-19. The assay was immunoSEQ multiplex PCR, and TCRdb's table has in-frame clones only and misses some. The sample consists of approximately 250,000 clones, roughly 91% of them appearing once. Sequenced input: PBMCs or T cells enriched from blood (not recorded which). These receptors were obtained from a woman aged 25 to 45 who had recovered from COVID-19.

The chain recombines TRBV7-9 with TRBJ2-7; 7 bases match TRBD2. The CDR3 consists of 14 residues. Germline lookup yields CDR1 SEHNR and CDR2 FQNEAQ (reference sequence). V lost 5 bases, J lost 2 bases, and 6 bases stayed unmatched. The CDR3 DNA is TGTGCCAGCAGCCTCCTGGGGACTACCTACGAGCAGTACTTC. It translates to CASSLLGTTYEQYF.

The gene calls are TRBV7-3 and TRBJ2-3, with no clear D. V was clipped by 2 bases and J by 2 bases, with 11 bases between them. This CDR3 has 15 amino acids. Germline V gene lookup returns CDR1 SGHTA and CDR2 FQGTGA. The DNA for the CDR3 is TGTGCCAGCAGCTTAGGAGTCGCTGACACAGATACGCAGTATTTT. It is translated as CASSLGVADTDTQYF.

This clone has just one count. The chain employs TRBV18 and TRBJ1-3; TRBD1 might be the D (5 bases). Germline V gives CDR1 KGHSH, CDR2 LQKENI. This CDR3 is built from 16 residues. V was pared by 3 bases and J by 0 bases, with 12 bases between. CDR3 sequence: CASSPLDSSSGNTIYF. CDR3 in DNA: TGTGCCAGCTCACCCCTCGACAGTTCCTCTGGAAACACCATATATTTT.

The chain is built from TRBV9 and TRBJ1-2; no definite D call. Germline CDR1 is SGDLS and CDR2 is YYNGEE. Trimming took 0 bases from V and 6 from J, leaving 12 bases between them. The CDR3 spans 14 residues. The CDR3 loop is CASSVASGLDGYTF. DNA of the CDR3: TGTGCCAGCAGCGTAGCGTCAGGACTGGATGGCTACACCTTC.

The rearrangement uses TRBV4-2 and TRBJ1-5; unclear D gene. Per germline, CDR1 LGHNA and CDR2 YNFKEQ. CDR3 length equals 15 residues. Trimming cost V 0 bases and J 7 bases, with 13 bases left between them. CDR3 bases: TGTGCCAGCAGCCAAGATACCCAGGATGGGCAGCCCCAGCATTTT. It translates to CASSQDTQDGQPQHF.

This chain connects TRBV11-2 to TRBJ2-7; D may be TRBD1 (7 bases). CDR3 length equals 15 residues. V lost 1 base and J lost 3, with 13 bases in between. Per the germline V gene, CDR1 is SGHAT and CDR2 is FQNNGV. CDR3 loop: CASSLVQGRHYEQYF. The CDR3, as DNA: TGTGCCAGCAGCTTAGTACAGGGGAGGCACTACGAGCAGTACTTC.

The chain has TRBV9 and TRBJ2-1; 7 nucleotides align to TRBD2. Germline V gives CDR1 SGDLS, CDR2 YYNGEE. The CDR3 is 16 amino acids. Trimming took 3 bases from V and 0 from J; bases not matched to a gene: 6. The CDR3 spells CASSARDYSSYNEQFF. The CDR3, as DNA: TGTGCCAGCAGCGCGAGGGACTACAGCTCCTACAATGAGCAGTTCTTC.

This chain uses TRBV10-3 with TRBJ1-2; 8 nucleotides agree with TRBD1. The CDR3 runs 15 residues. The V gene's germline CDR1 is ENHRY and CDR2 SYGVKD. V gave up 10 bases and J gave up 4 bases; unmatched junction bases: 14. CDR3 sequence (DNA): TGTGCCACCCTGCAGCCAGGGGGCCAGGGCTATGGCTACACCTTC. Translating gives CATLQPGGQGYGYTF.

This chain connects TRBV27 to TRBJ1-2; 9 nucleotides line up with TRBD1. Unmatched junction bases numbered 10, after V lost 0 bases and J lost 8 bases. Per the germline V gene, CDR1 is MNHEY and CDR2 is SMNVEV (reference sequence). There are 16 residues in the CDR3. Here the CDR3 reads CASSLSAFGTGPGYTF. DNA of the CDR3: TGTGCCAGCAGTTTATCTGCTTTTGGGACAGGGCCCGGCTACACCTTC.

The chain employs TRBV3-1 (or the pseudogene TRBV3-2) and TRBJ2-7; 7 bases line up with TRBD1. The V gene's germline CDR1 is LGHDT and CDR2 YNNKEL (reference sequence). V lost 3 bases to trimming and J lost 11 bases; unmatched junction nucleotides: 10. There are 13 residues in the CDR3. This CDR3 reads CASSHTRQGVKYF. The CDR3 coding sequence is TGTGCCAGCAGCCACACCCGACAGGGAGTAAAGTACTTC.

The chain carries TRBV6-1 and TRBJ2-7, with D hard to call. In germline, CDR1 is MNHNS, CDR2 SASEGT. There are 13 residues in the CDR3. The ends were cut back, 6 bases at V and 3 bases at J, with 12 bases in the middle. CDR3 DNA: TGTGCCAGCAGGTCCGACATGGGCTACGAGCAGTACTTC. It translates to CASRSDMGYEQYF.

The sample holds one count of this clone. The genes are TRBV7-2 and TRBJ1-1; D is uncertain. CDR3 length: 14 amino acids. Germline loops: CDR1 SGHTA, CDR2 FQGNSA. The germline V and J ends were trimmed by 4 bases and 9 bases, with 18 bases remaining between them. CDR3 bases: TGTGCCAGCAGCTCCCAACCCGGGCGGGGTAAAGCTTTCTTT. Its translation: CASSSQPGRGKAFF.

The chain joins TRBV5-5 to TRBJ1-1, with 9 bases fitting TRBD1. The CDR3 runs to 14 residues. Trimming took 7 bases from V and 11 from J; bases not matched to a gene: 15. Germline-derived CDR1 and CDR2 are SGHKS and YYEKEE (reference sequence). CDR3 amino acids: CASGRTGDQIPAFF. The CDR3 DNA reads TGTGCCAGCGGACGGACAGGGGACCAAATACCCGCTTTCTTT.

This chain connects TRBV7-2 to TRBJ1-4; 8 bases match TRBD1. The length of the CDR3 is 15 residues. The V segment lost 5 bases and the J segment 8 bases; nucleotides outside the gene matches: 10. CDR1 is SGHTA, CDR2 FQGNSA, per germline. The DNA of the CDR3 is TGTGCCAGCAGCCCCGACAGGGGTGTAGAGGAAAAACTGTTTTTT. Its translation is CASSPDRGVEEKLFF.

This chain joins TRBV7-8 and TRBJ2-1, with 7 bases aligning to TRBD2. This CDR3 comprises 17 residues. V was clipped by 2 bases and J by 6 bases; unmatched bases: 13. Looked up from germline, CDR1 is SGHVS and CDR2 is FQNEAQ. The CDR3 nucleotides are TGTGCCAGCAGCTTAAATGAACTAGCGTCCAATCCCAATGAGCAGTTCTTC. This encodes CASSLNELASNPNEQFF.

The chain employs TRBV5-1 and TRBJ1-1, with a tentative D call TRBD1 (5 bases). The CDR3 extends over 14 amino acids. The V gene lost 4 bases and the J gene lost 0 bases, with 10 bases spanning the gap. Germline CDR1 reads SGHRS; CDR2 reads YFSETQ. The CDR3 DNA reads as TGCGCCAGCAGCCTCAGGGTCATGAACACTGAAGCTTTCTTT. Residues: CASSLRVMNTEAFF.

This clone appeared a single time. J is TRBJ2-3 and V is TRBV7-9; 13 nucleotides match TRBD2. The V gene end was trimmed by 5 bases and the J gene end by 5 bases; junction bases not matched to a gene: 4. There are 15 residues in the CDR3. Looked up from germline, CDR1 is SEHNR and CDR2 is FQNEAQ (reference sequence). This CDR3 reads CASSPRTSGRDTQYF. DNA of the CDR3: TGTGCCAGCAGCCCCCGGACTAGCGGGAGAGATACGCAGTATTTT.

The V and J genes are TRBV4-2 and TRBJ2-4, with D possibly matching TRBD2 (6 bases). Per the germline V gene, CDR1 is LGHNA and CDR2 is YNFKEQ. CDR3 length: 14 amino acids. V lost 4 bases, J lost 9 bases, and 16 bases lay in between. The CDR3: CASSPLGTEGIQYF. Written as DNA, the CDR3 is TGTGCCAGCAGCCCTCTGGGTACGGAGGGCATTCAGTACTTC.

This rearrangement joins TRBV6-5 to TRBJ1-5; no firm D call. V lost 6 bases and J 4 bases, leaving 13 bases between the germline ends. Germline lookup yields CDR1 MNHEY and CDR2 SVGAGI. This CDR3 contains 14 residues. For the CDR3, the DNA is TGTGCCAGCAGGCAGGCGAGCCTTAATCAGCCCCAGCATTTT. Translating gives CASRQASLNQPQHF.

The chain is built from TRBV19 and TRBJ1-5, with 7 bases matching TRBD1. The V and J ends lost 5 bases and 8 bases, in that order; junction bases with no gene match: 15. Per the germline V gene, CDR1 is LNHDA and CDR2 is SQIVND (reference sequence). This CDR3 is built from 16 residues. In DNA, the CDR3 is TGTGCCAGTAGTGGGACGACAGGGAGAATGGACAAGCCCCAGCATTTT. It codes for CASSGTTGRMDKPQHF.

This clone was recorded only once. This chain uses TRBV5-1 with TRBJ2-1; 11 bases map to TRBD1. CDR1 is SGHRS, CDR2 YFSETQ, per germline. The CDR3 has 14 amino acids. V dropped 4 bases and J dropped 10; count of bases not matched to a gene: 7. The CDR3 bases are TGCGCCAGCAGCATTGGACAGGGGGCTCGAGAGCAGTTCTTC. Its translation is CASSIGQGAREQFF.

Only a few counts were recorded for this clone. The CDR3 loop is CASSRTIGRDEQFF. In DNA form, the CDR3 reads TGTGCCAGTAGCCGGACAATAGGGCGCGATGAGCAGTTCTTC. The V call is TRBV19, the J call TRBJ2-1, with a possible D match to TRBD1 (5 bases). This CDR3 spans 14 amino acids. The germline V gene has CDR1 LNHDA and CDR2 SQIVND (reference sequence). Trimming removed 6 bases from V and 8 bases from J, with 17 bases in between.

The chain recombines TRBV28 with TRBJ1-1; D is possibly TRBD1 (6 bases). This CDR3 spans 13 amino acids. Germline values: CDR1 MDHEN, CDR2 SYDVKM. V was pared by 6 bases and J by 7 bases, with 15 bases between. This chain's CDR3 is CASRQGWVVEAFF. The CDR3, as DNA: TGTGCCAGCAGACAGGGCTGGGTGGTTGAAGCTTTCTTT.

A single count supports this clone. The genes are TRBV10-3 and TRBJ2-7, with 9 bases matching TRBD2. The CDR3 covers 16 residues. Germline CDR1 ENHRY, CDR2 SYGVKD. The ends lost 4 bases at V and 7 bases at J; junction bases unmatched: 14. This chain's CDR3 is CAISGLGAGGPTEQYF. CDR3 coding DNA: TGTGCCATCAGTGGGCTCGGAGCGGGAGGTCCAACTGAGCAGTACTTC.

This chain joins TRBV5-1 and TRBJ2-6; 11 positions match TRBD1. CDR3 size: 18 residues. The germline V gene encodes CDR1 SGHRS and CDR2 YFSETQ. J was trimmed by 0 bases and V by 4 bases; bases with no gene match: 6. For the CDR3, the DNA is TGCGCCAGCAGCGGGACAGGGGGGCCGCCCTCTGGGGCCAACGTCCTGACTTTC. This gives the protein CASSGTGGPPSGANVLTF.

J is TRBJ2-3 and V is TRBV5-1; D is possibly TRBD2 (5 bases). The length of the CDR3 is 13 residues. Germline CDR1 and CDR2: SGHRS and YFSETQ. V lost 4 bases to trimming and J lost 8 bases, with 14 bases between them. CDR3 nucleotide sequence: TGCGCCAGCAGCGAGCCCCCCGGGGTTACGCAGTATTTT. Translated, it gives CASSEPPGVTQYF.

V gene TRBV5-4 combines with J gene TRBJ2-3; 9 positions match TRBD2. The CDR3 extends over 15 amino acids. V shed 1 base, J shed 5 bases, and the junction held 5 bases outside the gene matches. Per germline, CDR1 SGHNT and CDR2 YYREEE (reference sequence). The chain's CDR3 is CASSLRGSGRDTQYF. In nucleotides, the CDR3 is TGTGCCAGCAGCTTGAGGGGTAGCGGGAGAGATACGCAGTATTTT. Drawing the rest from reference TRBV5-4 and TRBJ2-3, the complete variable domain is ETGVTQSPTHLIKTRGQQVTLRCSSQSGHNTVSWYQQALGQGPQFIFQYYREEENGRGNFPPRFSGLQFPNYSSELNVNALELDDSALYLCASSLRGSGRDTQYFGPGTRLTVL.

This chain uses TRBV19 with TRBJ2-1; D is possibly TRBD2 (7 bases). V was cut by 2 bases and J by 4 bases, with 12 bases left in between. The CDR3 sequence is 15 residues long. Per germline, CDR1 LNHDA and CDR2 SQIVND (reference sequence). This CDR3 reads CASSISGGDYNEQFF. The DNA for the CDR3 is TGTGCCAGTAGTATATCGGGGGGCGATTACAATGAGCAGTTCTTC.

The rearrangement joins TRBV3-1 (or the pseudogene TRBV3-2) to TRBJ2-1; 10 positions agree with TRBD1. Germline trimming cut 3 bases from V and 10 bases from J; bases unmatched to any gene: 9. The CDR3 is 15 amino acids. Germline CDR1 LGHDT, CDR2 YNNKEL (reference sequence). The DNA of the CDR3 is TGTGCCAGCAGCCAGGGGGCGGGACAGGGGTACGAGCAGTTCTTC. It codes for CASSQGAGQGYEQFF.

The chain recombines TRBV11-2 with TRBJ2-3; 8 positions agree with TRBD2. V gave up 0 bases and J gave up 5 bases; unmatched junction bases: 7. The CDR3 has 16 amino acids. CDR1 is SGHAT, CDR2 FQNNGV, per germline. In DNA form, the CDR3 reads TGTGCCAGCAGCTTAGAACCGGGAGGGCCGGTAGATACGCAGTATTTT. Protein: CASSLEPGGPVDTQYF.